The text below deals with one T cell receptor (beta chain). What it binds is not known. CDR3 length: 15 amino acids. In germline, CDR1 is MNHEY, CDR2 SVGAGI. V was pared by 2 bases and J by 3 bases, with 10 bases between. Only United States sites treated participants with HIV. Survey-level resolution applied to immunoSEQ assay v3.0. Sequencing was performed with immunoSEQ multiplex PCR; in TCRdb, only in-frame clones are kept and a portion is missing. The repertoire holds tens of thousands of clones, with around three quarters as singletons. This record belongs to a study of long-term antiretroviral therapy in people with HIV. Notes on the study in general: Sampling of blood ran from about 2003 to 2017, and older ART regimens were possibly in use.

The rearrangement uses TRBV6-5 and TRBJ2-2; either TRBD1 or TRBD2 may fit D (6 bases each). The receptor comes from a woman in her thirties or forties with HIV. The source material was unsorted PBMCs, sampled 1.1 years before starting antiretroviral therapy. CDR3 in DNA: TGTGCCAGCAGTTACGGGGGGCCGTACACCGGGGAGCTGTTTTTT. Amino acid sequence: CASSYGGPYTGELFF.